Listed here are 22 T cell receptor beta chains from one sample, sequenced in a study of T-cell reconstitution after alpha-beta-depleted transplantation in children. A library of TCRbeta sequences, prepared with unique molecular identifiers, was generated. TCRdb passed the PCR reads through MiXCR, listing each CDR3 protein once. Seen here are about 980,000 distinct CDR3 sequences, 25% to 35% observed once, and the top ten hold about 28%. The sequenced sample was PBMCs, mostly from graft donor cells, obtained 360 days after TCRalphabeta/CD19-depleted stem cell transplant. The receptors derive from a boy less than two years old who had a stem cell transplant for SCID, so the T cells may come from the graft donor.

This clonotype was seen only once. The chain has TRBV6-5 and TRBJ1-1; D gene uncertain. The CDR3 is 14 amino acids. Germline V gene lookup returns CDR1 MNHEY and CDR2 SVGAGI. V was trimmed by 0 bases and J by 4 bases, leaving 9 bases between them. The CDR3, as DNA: TGTGCCAGCAGTTACTCGGGCCCGGGCACTGAAGCTTTCTTT. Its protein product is CASSYSGPGTEAFF.

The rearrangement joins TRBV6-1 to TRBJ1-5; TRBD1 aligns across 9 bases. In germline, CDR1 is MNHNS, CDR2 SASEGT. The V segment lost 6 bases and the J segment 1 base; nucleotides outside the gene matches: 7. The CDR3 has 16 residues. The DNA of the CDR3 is TGTGCCAGCAGGGGAACAGGGGGCGCGAGCAATCAGCCCCAGCATTTT. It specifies CASRGTGGASNQPQHF.

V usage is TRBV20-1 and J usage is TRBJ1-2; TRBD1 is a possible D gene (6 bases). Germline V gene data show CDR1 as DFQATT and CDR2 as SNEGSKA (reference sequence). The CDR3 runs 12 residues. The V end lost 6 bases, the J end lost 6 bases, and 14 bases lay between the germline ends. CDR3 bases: TGCAGTGCCCTAGGGGGGCATGATGGCTACACCTTC. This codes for CSALGGHDGYTF.

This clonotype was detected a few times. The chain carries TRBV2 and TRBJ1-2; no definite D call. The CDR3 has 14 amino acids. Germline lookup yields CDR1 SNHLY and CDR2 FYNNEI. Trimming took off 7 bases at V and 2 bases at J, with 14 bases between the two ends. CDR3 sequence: CASIKDTDNYGYTF. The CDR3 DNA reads TGTGCCAGCATTAAAGACACAGACAACTATGGCTACACCTTC.

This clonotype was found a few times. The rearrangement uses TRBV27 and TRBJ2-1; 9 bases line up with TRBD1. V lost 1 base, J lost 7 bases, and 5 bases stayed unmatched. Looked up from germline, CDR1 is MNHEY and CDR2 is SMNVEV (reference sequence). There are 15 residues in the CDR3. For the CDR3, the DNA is TGTGCCAGCAGTTTATTAGACAGGGGGTTTAATGAGCAGTTCTTC. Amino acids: CASSLLDRGFNEQFF.

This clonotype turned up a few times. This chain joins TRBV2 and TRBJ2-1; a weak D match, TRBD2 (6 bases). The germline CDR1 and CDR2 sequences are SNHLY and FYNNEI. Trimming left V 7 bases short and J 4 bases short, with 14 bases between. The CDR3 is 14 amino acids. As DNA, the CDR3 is TGTGCCAGCATCGCGGGACCGCAATACAATGAGCAGTTCTTC. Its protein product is CASIAGPQYNEQFF.

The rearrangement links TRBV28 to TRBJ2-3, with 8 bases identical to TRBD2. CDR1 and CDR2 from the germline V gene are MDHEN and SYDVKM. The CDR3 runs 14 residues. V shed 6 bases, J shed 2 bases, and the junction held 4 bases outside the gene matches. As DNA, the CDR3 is TGTGCCAGCAGAGGCGGGGGGTACACAGATACGCAGTATTTT. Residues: CASRGGGYTDTQYF.

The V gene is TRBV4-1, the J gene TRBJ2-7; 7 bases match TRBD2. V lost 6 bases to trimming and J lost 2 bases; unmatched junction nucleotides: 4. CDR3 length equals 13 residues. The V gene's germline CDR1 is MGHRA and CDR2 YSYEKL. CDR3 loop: CASRAGPPYEQYF. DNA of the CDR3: TGCGCCAGCAGAGCGGGACCGCCCTACGAGCAGTACTTC.

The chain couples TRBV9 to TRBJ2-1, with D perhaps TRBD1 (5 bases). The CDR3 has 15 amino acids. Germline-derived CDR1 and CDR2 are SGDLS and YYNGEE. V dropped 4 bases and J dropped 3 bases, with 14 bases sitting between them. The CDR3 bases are TGTGCCAGCAGCCCCGATGGGGCTCTCTACAATGAGCAGTTCTTC. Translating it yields CASSPDGALYNEQFF.

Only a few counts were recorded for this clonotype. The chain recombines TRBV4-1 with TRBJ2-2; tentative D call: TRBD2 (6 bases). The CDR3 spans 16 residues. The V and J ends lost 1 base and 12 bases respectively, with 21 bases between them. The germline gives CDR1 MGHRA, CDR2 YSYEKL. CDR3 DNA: TGCGCCAGCAGCCAAGGAGCGGGCGCCGTGGACCTCAAGCTGTTTTTT. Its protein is CASSQGAGAVDLKLFF.

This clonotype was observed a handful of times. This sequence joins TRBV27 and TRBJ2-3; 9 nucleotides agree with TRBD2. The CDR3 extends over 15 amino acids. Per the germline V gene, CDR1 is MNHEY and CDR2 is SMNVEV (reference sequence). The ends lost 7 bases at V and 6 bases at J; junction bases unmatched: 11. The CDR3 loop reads CASTRLAAIRDTQYF. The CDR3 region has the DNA TGTGCCAGCACCCGACTAGCGGCTATCCGGGATACGCAGTATTTT.

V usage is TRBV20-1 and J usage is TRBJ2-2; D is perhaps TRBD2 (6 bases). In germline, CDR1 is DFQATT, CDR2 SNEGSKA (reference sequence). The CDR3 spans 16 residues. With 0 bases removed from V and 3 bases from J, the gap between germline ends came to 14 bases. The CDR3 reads CSARDVGGWDTGELFF. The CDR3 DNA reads TGCAGTGCTAGAGACGTCGGGGGATGGGACACCGGGGAGCTGTTTTTT.

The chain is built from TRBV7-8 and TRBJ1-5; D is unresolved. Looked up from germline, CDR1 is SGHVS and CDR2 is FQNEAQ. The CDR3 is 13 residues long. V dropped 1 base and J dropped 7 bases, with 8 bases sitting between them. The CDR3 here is CASSLEAKQPQHF. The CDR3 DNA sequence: TGTGCCAGCAGCTTAGAGGCTAAGCAGCCCCAGCATTTT.

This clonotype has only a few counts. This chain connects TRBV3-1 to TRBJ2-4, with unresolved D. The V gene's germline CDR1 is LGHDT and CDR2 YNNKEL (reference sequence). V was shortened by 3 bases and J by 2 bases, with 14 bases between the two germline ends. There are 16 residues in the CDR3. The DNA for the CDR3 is TGTGCCAGCAGCCAGATGGACGCTCTTCCCAAAAACATTCAGTACTTC. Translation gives CASSQMDALPKNIQYF.

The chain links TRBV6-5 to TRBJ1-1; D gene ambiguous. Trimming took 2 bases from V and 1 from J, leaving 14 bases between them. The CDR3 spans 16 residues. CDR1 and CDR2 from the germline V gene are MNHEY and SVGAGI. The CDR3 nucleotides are TGTGCCAGCAGTTACGTCCGCGCCAGAGGGAACACTGAAGCTTTCTTT. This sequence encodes CASSYVRARGNTEAFF.

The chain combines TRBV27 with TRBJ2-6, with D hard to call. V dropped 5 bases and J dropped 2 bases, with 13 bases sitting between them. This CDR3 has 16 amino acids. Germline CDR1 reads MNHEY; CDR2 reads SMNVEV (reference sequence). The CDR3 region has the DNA TGTGCCAGCAGTCCCCATTCAGGTCCTGGGGCCAACGTCCTGACTTTC. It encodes CASSPHSGPGANVLTF.

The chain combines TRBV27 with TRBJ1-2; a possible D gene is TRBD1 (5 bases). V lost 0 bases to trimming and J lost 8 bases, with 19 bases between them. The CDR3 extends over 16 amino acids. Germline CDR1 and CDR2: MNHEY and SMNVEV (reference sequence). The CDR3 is CASSLSPAGAGFGYTF. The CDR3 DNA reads TGTGCCAGCAGTTTATCTCCCGCTGGGGCAGGGTTCGGCTACACCTTC.

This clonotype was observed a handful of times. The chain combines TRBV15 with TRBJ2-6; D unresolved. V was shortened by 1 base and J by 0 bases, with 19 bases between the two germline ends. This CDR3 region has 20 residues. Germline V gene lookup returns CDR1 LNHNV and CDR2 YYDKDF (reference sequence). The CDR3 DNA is TGTGCCACCAGCAGAGGGGAAATTACAGAATCCTACTCTGGGGCCAACGTCCTGACTTTC. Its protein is CATSRGEITESYSGANVLTF.

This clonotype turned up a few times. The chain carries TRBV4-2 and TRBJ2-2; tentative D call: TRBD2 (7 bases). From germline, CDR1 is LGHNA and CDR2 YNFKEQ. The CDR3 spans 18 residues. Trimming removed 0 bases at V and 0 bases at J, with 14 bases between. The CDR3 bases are TGTGCCAGCAGCCAAGATCTAGGCGGGGGCCCGAACACCGGGGAGCTGTTTTTT. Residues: CASSQDLGGGPNTGELFF.

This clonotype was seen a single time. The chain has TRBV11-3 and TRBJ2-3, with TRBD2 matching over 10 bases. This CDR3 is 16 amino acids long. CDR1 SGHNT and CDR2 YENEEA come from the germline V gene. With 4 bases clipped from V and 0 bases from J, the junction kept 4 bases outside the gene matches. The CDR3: CASSSYSGGSTDTQYF. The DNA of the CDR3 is TGTGCCAGCAGCTCCTATAGCGGGGGGAGCACAGATACGCAGTATTTT.

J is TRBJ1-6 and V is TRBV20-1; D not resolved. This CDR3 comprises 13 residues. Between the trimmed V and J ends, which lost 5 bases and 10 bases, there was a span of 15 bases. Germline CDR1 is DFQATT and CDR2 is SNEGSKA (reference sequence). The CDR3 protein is CSAWSGWSSPLHF. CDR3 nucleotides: TGCAGTGCTTGGAGCGGTTGGAGCTCACCCCTCCACTTT.

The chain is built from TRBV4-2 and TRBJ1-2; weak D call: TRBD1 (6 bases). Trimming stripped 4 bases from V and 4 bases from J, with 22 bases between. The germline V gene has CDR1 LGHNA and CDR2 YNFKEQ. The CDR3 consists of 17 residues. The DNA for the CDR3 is TGTGCCAGCAGCCCCTACACCGGGACAAATGGGGTCTATGGCTACACCTTC. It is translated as CASSPYTGTNGVYGYTF.